A single sample gave rise to the 30 T cell receptor beta chains below, sequenced in a study of CXCR3-negative and CXCR3-positive naive CD8 T cells. These TCRs are of unknown antigen specificity. Preparation of TRB cDNA libraries relied on 5' RACE carrying UMI labels. After re-calling the 5' RACE reads, TCRdb lists one entry per CDR3 protein, DNA absent. The table for this sample gives around 60,000 distinct CDR3 sequences. Findings of the study overall: CXCR3-negative naive cells had less hydrophobic TRB CDR3s than did CXCR3-positive naive cells.

Input material: naive CXCR3+ CD8+ T cells from blood. As for subset: CD45RO-CCR7+CD27+CD95- naive CD8+ T cells expressing CXCR3 (TNR3+). All receptors come from a human donor in good health. Some clones in this sample may be carry-over from other donors' samples.

The V call is TRBV6-2 or TRBV6-3, the J call TRBJ1-1; without DNA, the TCRdb call of TRBD1 cannot be checked. CDR3 length equals 16 residues. Germline CDR1 is MNHEY and CDR2 is SVGEGT. This CDR3 is CASSYSRGTANTEAFF.

V gene TRBV7-9 combines with J gene TRBJ1-2. The CDR3 covers 16 residues. CDR1 is SEHNR, CDR2 FQNEAQ, per germline (reference sequence). The CDR3 is CASSLTRTERWDGYTF. Combining the CDR3 with reference TRBV7-9 and TRBJ1-2 gives the whole variable domain DTGVSQNPRHKITKRGQNVTFRCDPISEHNRLYWYRQTLGQGPEFLTYFQNEAQLEKSRLLSDRFSAERPKGSFSTLEIQRTEQGDSAMYLCASSLTRTERWDGYTFGSGTRLTVV.

The chain links TRBV7-3 to TRBJ2-1; the TRBD2 assignment by TCRdb is unverifiable without DNA. This CDR3 contains 14 residues. Germline CDR1 SGHTA, CDR2 FQGTGA. The CDR3 region is CASRGTSGDNEQFF.

The chain has TRBV20-1 and TRBJ2-7; TCRdb lists TRBD2, though no DNA is available to test this call. The CDR3 is 15 residues long. Germline lookup yields CDR1 DFQATT and CDR2 SNEGSKA (reference sequence). The CDR3 loop reads CSASTLTSGDHEQYF.

The rearrangement uses TRBV19 and TRBJ2-1; TCRdb designates TRBD1, a call that cannot be tested without DNA. The germline CDR1 and CDR2 sequences are LNHDA and SQIVND (reference sequence). The CDR3 totals 15 residues. This chain's CDR3 is CASTSSGATRQKQFF.

The chain uses TRBV4-3 and TRBJ2-1; TCRdb's assignment of TRBD1 cannot be checked, as there is no DNA. The germline V gene encodes CDR1 LGHNA and CDR2 YSLEER. The CDR3 totals 17 residues. CDR3 sequence: CASSQDGNGGTYNEQFF.

J is TRBJ2-1 and V is TRBV7-2; TCRdb picks TRBD1, but there is no DNA to check that call. The CDR3 has 16 amino acids. Germline assignment: CDR1 SGHTA and CDR2 FQGNSA. The CDR3 reads CASSLVEEGVYNEQFF.

V is TRBV6-6 and J is TRBJ2-7; TCRdb designates TRBD1, a call that cannot be tested without DNA. This CDR3 contains 15 residues. Germline V gives CDR1 MNHNY, CDR2 SVGAGI (reference sequence). The CDR3 sequence: CASSYSAERGGEQYF.

The gene calls are TRBV10-3 and TRBJ1-2; lacking DNA, the TRBD1 call made by TCRdb goes unchecked. Germline V gene sequence: CDR1 ENHRY, CDR2 SYGVKD. The CDR3 runs to 15 residues. The CDR3 here is CAIPAPTEANYGYTF.

The chain links TRBV20-1 to TRBJ1-1; TCRdb's D gene call, TRBD1, goes unchecked for lack of DNA. CDR1 is DFQATT, CDR2 SNEGSKA, per germline (reference sequence). This CDR3 is built from 13 residues. This chain's CDR3 is CSDPSGTGNWAFF.

The V call is TRBV4-1, the J call TRBJ2-7. Germline CDR1 MGHRA, CDR2 YSYEKL. There are 14 residues in the CDR3. CDR3 amino acids: CASSHHLDTYEQYF.

The chain links TRBV7-9 to TRBJ2-1. CDR1 and CDR2 (germline): SEHNR, FQNEAQ (reference sequence). The CDR3 sequence is 12 residues long. This CDR3 is CASSWSFPEQFF.

The chain has TRBV27 and TRBJ2-7; TCRdb calls TRBD1, which cannot be checked without DNA. From germline, CDR1 is MNHEY and CDR2 SMNVEV (reference sequence). The CDR3 is 13 amino acids. CDR3: CASSWDGSYEQYF.

The chain couples TRBV6-2 or TRBV6-3 to TRBJ2-7; TCRdb selects TRBD2, and the lack of DNA leaves this call unchecked. CDR1 is MNHEY and CDR2 is SVGEGT in the germline V gene. The CDR3 has 15 residues. The CDR3 is CASSYRIGREHEQYF.

The chain's CDR3 is CASSLWRASSYNEQFF. The chain carries TRBV28 and TRBJ2-1; TCRdb lists TRBD2, though no DNA is available to test this call. This CDR3 contains 16 residues. The V gene's germline CDR1 is MDHEN and CDR2 SYDVKM.

Considering frequency, this clonotype is medium-sized. The rearrangement uses TRBV7-6 and TRBJ2-7; TCRdb's D call of TRBD1 is untestable without DNA. The germline V gene has CDR1 SGHVS and CDR2 FNYEAQ. The CDR3 contains 14 residues. This CDR3 is CASSLLEGGYEQYF.

This rearrangement joins TRBV6-5 to TRBJ1-3; TCRdb indicates TRBD1, and absent DNA this call remains unverified. Looked up from germline, CDR1 is MNHEY and CDR2 is SVGAGI. The CDR3 runs to 15 residues. CDR3: CASTLGTGSGNTIYF.

V and J are TRBV7-9 and TRBJ1-6. This CDR3 comprises 13 residues. CDR1 and CDR2 (germline): SEHNR, FQNEAQ (reference sequence). This CDR3 is CASSSSYNSPLHF.

The J gene is TRBJ2-4, the V gene TRBV27. The CDR3 runs 11 residues. Germline CDR1 and CDR2: MNHEY and SMNVEV (reference sequence). The CDR3 reads CASEAKNIQYF.

The chain is built from TRBV5-1 and TRBJ2-7. CDR1 is SGHRS and CDR2 is YFSETQ in the germline V gene. The CDR3 consists of 12 residues. CDR3 sequence reads: CASSLKWNEQYF. Full variable domain (rest looked up from reference TRBV5-1 and TRBJ2-7): KAGVTQTPRYLIKTRGQQVTLSCSPISGHRSVSWYQQTPGQGLQFLFEYFSETQRNKGNFPGRFSGRQFSNSRSEMNVSTLELGDSALYLCASSLKWNEQYFGPGTRLTVT.

The chain carries TRBV6-2 or TRBV6-3 and TRBJ2-7. The CDR3 consists of 15 residues. The germline gives CDR1 MNHEY, CDR2 SVGEGT. CDR3 protein: CASSYSGVWPKEQYF.

The chain recombines TRBV7-2 with TRBJ2-4. The CDR3 is 16 amino acids. Germline values: CDR1 SGHTA, CDR2 FQGNSA. CDR3 residues: CASSLVQATTRHIQYF.

The V and J genes are TRBV7-9 and TRBJ1-1. The CDR3 loop spans 12 amino acids. From germline, CDR1 is SEHNR and CDR2 FQNEAQ (reference sequence). The CDR3 sequence: CASSWVNTEAFF. Complete variable domain (other parts from reference TRBV7-9 and TRBJ1-1): DTGVSQNPRHKITKRGQNVTFRCDPISEHNRLYWYRQTLGQGPEFLTYFQNEAQLEKSRLLSDRFSAERPKGSFSTLEIQRTEQGDSAMYLCASSWVNTEAFFGQGTRLTVV.

The gene calls are TRBV10-1 and TRBJ2-7. CDR1 and CDR2 from the germline V gene are WNHNN and SYGVQD (reference sequence). The CDR3 has 14 amino acids. CDR3 sequence reads: CASSEERELYEQYF.

The chain is built from TRBV20-1 and TRBJ1-5; TCRdb returns TRBD1, unconfirmable since there is no DNA. This CDR3 comprises 15 residues. The V gene's germline CDR1 is DFQATT and CDR2 SNEGSKA (reference sequence). This CDR3 is CSAPRWGLDNQPQHF.

The V call is TRBV11-2, the J call TRBJ2-7. The CDR3 is 15 amino acids. The germline V gene has CDR1 SGHAT and CDR2 FQNNGV. The CDR3 here is CASSFRGYPSYEQYF. The full variable domain, completed using reference TRBV11-2 and TRBJ2-7, is EAGVAQSPRYKIIEKRQSVAFWCNPISGHATLYWYQQILGQGPKLLIQFQNNGVVDDSQLPKDRFSAERLKGVDSTLKIQPAKLEDSAVYLCASSFRGYPSYEQYFGPGTRLTVT.

V usage is TRBV27 and J usage is TRBJ2-5; the D call from TCRdb, TRBD1, cannot be confirmed without DNA. The CDR3 spans 15 residues. Germline CDR1 is MNHEY and CDR2 is SMNVEV (reference sequence). This CDR3 is CASSSDRVYQETQYF.

The chain's CDR3 is CSVRPDSYNEQFF. V gene TRBV29-1 combines with J gene TRBJ2-1. The CDR3 is 13 residues long. The germline V gene encodes CDR1 SQVTM and CDR2 ANQGSEA.

The CDR3 region is CASSSPLAPETQYF. The rearrangement uses TRBV12-3 or TRBV12-4 and TRBJ2-5; the D gene TCRdb calls, TRBD2, cannot be checked with no DNA. The CDR3 sequence is 14 residues long.

This chain links TRBV5-5 with TRBJ2-7; TCRdb calls TRBD1, which cannot be checked without DNA. This CDR3 comprises 14 residues. Germline assignment: CDR1 SGHKS and CDR2 YYEKEE (reference sequence). CDR3 region: CASSLEPRVEEQYF.